This TCR beta chain was captured by sequencing in a study of technical replicates of blood from several donors. Germline trimming cut 5 bases from V and 3 bases from J; bases unmatched to any gene: 9. The germline V gene has CDR1 MNHEY and CDR2 SMNVEV (reference sequence). The CDR3 is 16 residues long. The method was immunoSEQ multiplex PCR; TCRdb's version includes in-frame clones alone and lacks a portion of them. This table has 55,000 to 80,000 clones, over 80% appearing once. Sequencing was done on a sample of T cells isolated from PBMCs. J is TRBJ1-5 and V is TRBV27; 8 bases align to TRBD1. The source is a human donor in good health. CDR3: CASSPSTGDINQPQHF. CDR3 nucleotide sequence: TGTGCCAGCAGTCCCTCGACAGGGGACATCAATCAGCCCCAGCATTTT.